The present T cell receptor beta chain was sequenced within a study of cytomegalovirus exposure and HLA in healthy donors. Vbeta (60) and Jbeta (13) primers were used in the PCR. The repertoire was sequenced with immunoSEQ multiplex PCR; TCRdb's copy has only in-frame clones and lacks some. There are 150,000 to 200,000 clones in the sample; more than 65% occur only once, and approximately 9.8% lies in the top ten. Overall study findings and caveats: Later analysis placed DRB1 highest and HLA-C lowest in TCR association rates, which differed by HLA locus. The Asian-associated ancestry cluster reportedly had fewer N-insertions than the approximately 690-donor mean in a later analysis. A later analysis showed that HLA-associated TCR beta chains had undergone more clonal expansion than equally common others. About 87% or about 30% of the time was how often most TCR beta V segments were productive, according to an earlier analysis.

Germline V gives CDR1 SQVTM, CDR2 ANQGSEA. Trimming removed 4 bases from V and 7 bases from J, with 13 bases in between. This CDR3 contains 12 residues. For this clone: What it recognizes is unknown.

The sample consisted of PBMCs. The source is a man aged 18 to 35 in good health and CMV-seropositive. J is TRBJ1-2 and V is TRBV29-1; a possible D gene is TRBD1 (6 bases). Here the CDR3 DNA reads TGCAGCGTTGGGGGGCTCAGGTCTGGCTACACCTTC. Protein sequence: CSVGGLRSGYTF.